This TCR beta chain was retrieved from a study of CD8+CD57+ T cells in acquired aplastic anemia. Patients chosen for sequencing had CD8+CD57+ cells that had expanded, as shown by flow cytometry. Per the germline V gene, CDR1 is SGHVS and CDR2 is FQNEAQ. V was cut by 1 base and J by 16 bases, with 17 bases left in between. The CDR3 extends over 14 amino acids. Both TCR beta VDJ combination and CDR3 sequence profiling were carried out. Genomic DNA was the template for this profiling. TCRdb passed the reads through MiXCR, listing each CDR3 protein once. The table shows fewer than 300,000 distinct CDR3 sequences, with 82% occurring only once.

This sequence originates from a human donor with aplastic anemia. The sample comprised sorted CD4+, CD8+, or CD8+CD57+ T cells (not recorded which) from PBMCs. The gene calls are TRBV7-8 and TRBJ1-6; D is unclear. The CDR3 bases are TGTGCCAGCAGCTTAGAGGGAGGGCTATATCCGCTCCACTTT. Translating it yields CASSLEGGLYPLHF.